The present T cell receptor (beta chain) was sequenced within a study of response to subunit inactivated influenza vaccine. Germline CDR1 SGHRS, CDR2 YFSETQ. V was clipped by 4 bases and J by 4 bases; unmatched bases: 7. This CDR3 spans 14 amino acids. In its sample, this clonotype was seen a few times. One entry per CDR3 protein, called by TCRdb with MiXCR from the RT-PCR reads. Of 450,000 to 550,000 distinct CDR3 sequences in the sample, about 25% were seen once. The material was CD4+ T cells sorted from PBMCs, obtained about 5 days after vaccination. The receptor comes from a man in his forties or fifties who received an inactivated influenza vaccine. J is TRBJ2-5 and V is TRBV5-1; the match to TRBD1 covers 7 bases. CDR3 loop: CASSPPRGRETQYF. CDR3 in DNA: TGCGCCAGCAGCCCTCCAAGGGGGCGAGAGACCCAGTACTTC.